These 12 T cell receptor beta chains originate from one sample sequenced in a study of control samples from healthy donors and cancer patients (dated by TCRdb to 2020 to 2021). Libraries came from the immunoSEQ multiplex PCR assay. TCRdb re-hosts the immuneACCESS table, in-frame sequences only. Its copies lack some clones; in the studies checked, an unresolved V gene accounts for under half of them, and the cause for the rest is not known. The sample table records roughly 84,000 clones; around 91% of these occur just once. Of the sample, approximately 16% is held by the ten largest clones. Specimen: blood. These TCRs come from a middle-aged man in good health.

The chain carries TRBV20-1 and TRBJ2-1, with no clear D. The V gene's germline CDR1 is DFQATT and CDR2 SNEGSKA (reference sequence). This CDR3 is built from 11 residues. Deletions cut 6 bases from V and 10 bases from J, with 13 bases between. CDR3 residues: CSADLLTEQFF. In nucleotides, the CDR3 is TGCAGTGCCGATCTATTGACGGAGCAGTTCTTC.

The chain uses TRBV4-1 and TRBJ1-3; D perhaps matches TRBD1 (6 bases). Germline V gives CDR1 MGHRA, CDR2 YSYEKL. The CDR3 has 16 amino acids. V shed 3 bases and J shed 7 bases, with 19 bases lying between them. This chain's CDR3 is CASSHYLGQGTNTIYF. CDR3 nucleotide sequence: TGCGCCAGCAGCCATTATCTCGGGCAGGGGACGAACACCATATATTTT.

The chain employs TRBV19 and TRBJ1-5; 7 bases are a match to TRBD1. After removal of 7 bases from V and 3 bases from J, the junction contained 9 bases not matched to a gene. Germline loops: CDR1 LNHDA, CDR2 SQIVND (reference sequence). The CDR3 contains 15 residues. The CDR3 is CASNRDRVANQPQHF. CDR3 nucleotide sequence: TGTGCCAGTAATCGCGACAGGGTGGCCAATCAGCCCCAGCATTTT.

The chain combines TRBV19 with TRBJ2-5, with TRBD1 matching over 9 bases. Germline-derived CDR1 and CDR2 are LNHDA and SQIVND (reference sequence). The CDR3 contains 15 residues. V lost 6 bases and J lost 2; bases outside the gene matches: 7. CDR3 nucleotide sequence: TGTGCCAGTAGAGGGGACAGGGAGTTTCAAGAGACCCAGTACTTC. Translation gives CASRGDREFQETQYF.

The chain carries TRBV5-1 and TRBJ1-4; 8 bases align to TRBD1. Germline trimming cut 3 bases from V and 3 bases from J; bases unmatched to any gene: 1. CDR1 is SGHRS and CDR2 is YFSETQ in the germline V gene. CDR3 length equals 14 residues. CDR3 loop: CASSSQGANEKLFF. The DNA for the CDR3 is TGCGCCAGCAGCTCACAGGGGGCTAATGAAAAACTGTTTTTT.

This chain connects TRBV7-9 to TRBJ1-2, with D possibly matching TRBD1 (5 bases). Germline CDR1 and CDR2: SEHNR and FQNEAQ (reference sequence). Trimming removed 5 bases at V and 7 bases at J, with 11 bases between. CDR3 length: 12 residues. The CDR3 bases are TGTGCCAGCAGCGCGGGACCGTCTGGCTACACCTTC. It yields the protein CASSAGPSGYTF.

This chain links TRBV5-6 with TRBJ2-5; D is ambiguous. The germline gives CDR1 SGHDT, CDR2 YYEEEE. The CDR3 contains 12 residues. V lost 1 base, J lost 6 bases, and 7 bases lay in between. The CDR3 protein is CASSLRTKTQYF. CDR3 nucleotides: TGTGCCAGCAGCTTGCGGACGAAGACCCAGTACTTC.

The gene calls are TRBV12-3 or TRBV12-4 and TRBJ2-6, with unresolved D. Trimming removed 8 bases at V and 4 bases at J, with 9 bases between. The CDR3 extends over 13 amino acids. CDR3 nucleotide sequence: TGTGCCAGCTTACGAGGAGGGGCCAACGTCCTGACTTTC. Amino acid sequence: CASLRGGANVLTF.

V gene TRBV6-5 combines with J gene TRBJ1-1; D not resolved. There are 14 residues in the CDR3. Germline V gene sequence: CDR1 MNHEY, CDR2 SVGAGI. Trimming took off 0 bases at V and 1 base at J, with 6 bases between the two ends. CDR3 DNA: TGTGCCAGCAGTTACTCGTGGGGGAACACTGAAGCTTTCTTT. Protein sequence: CASSYSWGNTEAFF.

Only a few counts were recorded for this clone. The chain combines TRBV18 with TRBJ2-7; 9 nucleotides align to TRBD1. V lost 4 bases and J lost 6; bases outside the gene matches: 7. The CDR3 has 14 amino acids. Germline CDR1 is KGHSH and CDR2 is LQKENI. This chain's CDR3 is CASSLYRGPSEQYF. The CDR3 DNA reads as TGTGCCAGCTCACTCTACAGGGGGCCTAGCGAGCAGTACTTC.

The chain joins TRBV18 to TRBJ2-7, with 7 bases identical to TRBD1. Germline V CDR1 and CDR2: KGHSH, LQKENI. This CDR3 spans 14 amino acids. The ends lost 2 bases at V and 2 bases at J; junction bases unmatched: 3. The CDR3 DNA sequence: TGTGCCAGCTCACCAGGACAGGAGGCCTACGAGCAGTACTTC. Its translation is CASSPGQEAYEQYF.

The CDR3 nucleotides read TGTGCCAGCAGCCAAAAACAGGGAGAAGCTTTCTTT. Amino acid sequence: CASSQKQGEAFF. The chain employs TRBV4-2 and TRBJ1-1, with D possibly TRBD1 on 6 matching bases. The CDR3 is 12 amino acids. Between the trimmed V and J ends, which lost 2 bases and 8 bases, there was a span of 9 bases. Germline assignment: CDR1 LGHNA and CDR2 YNFKEQ.